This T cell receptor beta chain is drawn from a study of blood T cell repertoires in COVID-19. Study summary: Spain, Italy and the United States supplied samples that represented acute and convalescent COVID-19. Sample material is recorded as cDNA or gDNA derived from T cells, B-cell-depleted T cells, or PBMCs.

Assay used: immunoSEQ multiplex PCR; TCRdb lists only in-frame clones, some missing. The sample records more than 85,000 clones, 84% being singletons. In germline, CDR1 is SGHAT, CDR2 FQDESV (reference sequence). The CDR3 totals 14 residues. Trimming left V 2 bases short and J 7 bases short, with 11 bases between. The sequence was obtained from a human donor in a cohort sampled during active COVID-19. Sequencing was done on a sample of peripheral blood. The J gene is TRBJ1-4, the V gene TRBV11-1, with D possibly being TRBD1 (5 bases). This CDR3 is CASSLRGFGEKLFF. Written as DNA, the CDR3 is TGTGCCAGCAGCTTAAGGGGCTTCGGTGAAAAACTGTTTTTT. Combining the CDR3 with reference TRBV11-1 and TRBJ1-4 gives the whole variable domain EAEVAQSPRYKITEKSQAVAFWCDPISGHATLYWYRQILGQGPELLVQFQDESVVDDSQLPKDRFSAERLKGVDSTLKIQPAELGDSAMYLCASSLRGFGEKLFFGSGTQLSVL.